This T cell receptor beta chain was profiled in a study of CD8+ T cells in alopecia areata. Study conclusions and caveats: Higher clonality was seen in lesional scalp than in normal scalp, especially in alopecia totalis/universalis.

After removal of 8 bases from V and 7 bases from J, the junction contained 6 bases not matched to a gene. This CDR3 contains 11 residues. Germline assignment: CDR1 DFQATT and CDR2 SNEGSKA (reference sequence). With regard to this clone: As yet, its antigen is unknown.

Extraction of RNA preceded its reverse transcription into cDNA, which served as the sequencing template. Clones were sequenced by immunoSEQ multiplex PCR, and TCRdb holds only the in-frame ones, with some missing. The table lists some 110,000 clones, roughly two thirds of them singletons. CD4+ and CD8+ T cells were sorted from PBMCs stained for CD3, CD4 and CD8. This sequence was found in a human donor in good health. The material sequenced was CD4+ T cells sorted from blood. The gene calls are TRBV20-1 and TRBJ1-2; TRBD1 matches 8 bases. CDR3 sequence (DNA): TGCAGTTTGACAGGGGCGTCTGGCTACACCTTC. Its protein product is CSLTGASGYTF.